The sample holds a few counts of the clone carrying this TCR beta chain. Its antigen is still unknown. Germline CDR1 SQVTM, CDR2 ANQGSEA. The CDR3 extends over 11 amino acids. V lost 6 bases and J 9 bases, leaving 14 bases between the germline ends. Using a J-beta primer mix together with a sample-barcoded 5' primer, a second PCR was run for roughly 6 to 12 cycles. One entry per CDR3 protein, called by TCRdb with MiXCR from the 5' RACE reads. The sample comprises about 1.4 million distinct CDR3 sequences, roughly 60% of which are singletons, and under 8.5% rests with the top ten. Investigators took roughly 9.5 milliliters of peripheral blood from every donor. The record originates from a study of blood T cells in healthy people across ages. Study-wide points: Age showed a roughly linear inverse relationship with TCR beta diversity per million T cells.

The chain uses TRBV29-1 and TRBJ1-2; possibly TRBD1 for D (5 bases). Sequencing was done on a sample of blood. The clonotype originates from a man younger than 30 in good health. The CDR3 sequence is CSVQGETRYTF. CDR3 coding DNA: TGCAGCGTCCAAGGGGAAACGCGCTACACCTTC.